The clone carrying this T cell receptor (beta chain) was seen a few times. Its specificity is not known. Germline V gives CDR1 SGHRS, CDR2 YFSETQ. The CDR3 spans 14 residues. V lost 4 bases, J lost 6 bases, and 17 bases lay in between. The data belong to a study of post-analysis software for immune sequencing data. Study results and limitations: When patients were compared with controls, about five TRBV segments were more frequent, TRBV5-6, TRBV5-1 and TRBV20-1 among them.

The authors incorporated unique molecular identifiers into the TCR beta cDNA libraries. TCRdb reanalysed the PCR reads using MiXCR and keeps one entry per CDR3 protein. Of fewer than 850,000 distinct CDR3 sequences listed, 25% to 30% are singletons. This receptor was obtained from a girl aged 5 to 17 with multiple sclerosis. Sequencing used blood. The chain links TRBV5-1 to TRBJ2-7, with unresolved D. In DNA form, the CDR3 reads TGCGCCAGCAGCGTGGGCCCGCTAACGGGCGAGCAGTACTTC. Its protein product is CASSVGPLTGEQYF.